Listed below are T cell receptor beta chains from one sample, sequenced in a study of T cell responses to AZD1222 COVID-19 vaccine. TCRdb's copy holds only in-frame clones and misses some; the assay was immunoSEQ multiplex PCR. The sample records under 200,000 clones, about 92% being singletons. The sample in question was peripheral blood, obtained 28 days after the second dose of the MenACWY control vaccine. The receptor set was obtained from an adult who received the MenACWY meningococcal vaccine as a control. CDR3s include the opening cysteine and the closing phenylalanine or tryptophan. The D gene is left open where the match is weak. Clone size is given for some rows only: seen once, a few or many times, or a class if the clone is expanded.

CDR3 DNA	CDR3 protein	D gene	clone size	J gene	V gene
TGTGCCAGCAGCCGGGACAGGGTTATGATAGATACGCAGTATTTT	CASSRDRVMIDTQYF	TRBD1	-	TRBJ2-3	TRBV2
TGTGCCAGTCGAAATCCTTCTTTAGGGGGCAATCAGCCCCAGCATTTT	CASRNPSLGGNQPQHF	-	-	TRBJ1-5	TRBV19
TGTGCCAGAATCAGAAGAGGAAACTATGGCTACACCTTC	CARIRRGNYGYTF	-	-	TRBJ1-2	TRBV5-8
TGTGCCAGCAGTTACGGACTCTTC	CASSYGLF	-	-	TRBJ2-7	TRBV5-4
TGTGCCAGCAGCTCAGGAGGTTCTGGAAACACCATATATTTT	CASSSGGSGNTIYF	-	-	TRBJ1-3	TRBV7-2
TGTGCCAGCAGCTTAGAGCCGGGAGATTCACCCCTCCACTTT	CASSLEPGDSPLHF	-	-	TRBJ1-6	TRBV13
TGTGCCAGCAGTCAGGGGACGCCGACCCAGCCCCAGCATTTT	CASSQGTPTQPQHF	-	-	TRBJ1-5	TRBV28
TGTGCCAGCACGGTAGGGGGCCGGAACACCGGGGAGCTGTTTTTT	CASTVGGRNTGELFF	TRBD1	once	TRBJ2-2	TRBV9
TGTGCCAGCAGCCTCCAGGACGGGTACGAGCAGTACTTC	CASSLQDGYEQYF	-	-	TRBJ2-7	TRBV13
TGTGCCACCAGTGGGAGAGTCGGTACAGGGGACCACACTGAAGCTTTCTTT	CATSGRVGTGDHTEAFF	TRBD1	-	TRBJ1-1	TRBV24-1
TGTGCCAGCAGCTCCGTGGACAGGGGGCTAAACTATGGCTACACCTTC	CASSSVDRGLNYGYTF	TRBD1	-	TRBJ1-2	TRBV7-2
TGTGCCGGCGGACAGGGGTCTAACAATCAGCCCCAGCATTTT	CAGGQGSNNQPQHF	TRBD1	-	TRBJ1-5	TRBV10-3
TGTGCCAGCTCCCTCGGGGGGGCGACGCAATGGCCCCAGCATTTT	CASSLGGATQWPQHF	-	-	TRBJ1-5	TRBV7-2
TGTGCCAGCGCGCGGGACAAAGGTGCCGGGGAGCTGTTTTTT	CASARDKGAGELFF	-	once	TRBJ2-2	TRBV7-2
TGCAGCAGACTCACTAGCGACAATGAGCAGTTCTTC	CSRLTSDNEQFF	TRBD2	-	TRBJ2-1	TRBV29-1
TGTGCCAGCAGCAGGACAGGGCTTTTGGAGACCCAGTACTTC	CASSRTGLLETQYF	TRBD1	-	TRBJ2-5	TRBV27
TGTGCCAGCAGCTTATTGGGGCAGGGGGCCGGGGAGCTGTTTTTT	CASSLLGQGAGELFF	TRBD1	-	TRBJ2-2	TRBV7-3